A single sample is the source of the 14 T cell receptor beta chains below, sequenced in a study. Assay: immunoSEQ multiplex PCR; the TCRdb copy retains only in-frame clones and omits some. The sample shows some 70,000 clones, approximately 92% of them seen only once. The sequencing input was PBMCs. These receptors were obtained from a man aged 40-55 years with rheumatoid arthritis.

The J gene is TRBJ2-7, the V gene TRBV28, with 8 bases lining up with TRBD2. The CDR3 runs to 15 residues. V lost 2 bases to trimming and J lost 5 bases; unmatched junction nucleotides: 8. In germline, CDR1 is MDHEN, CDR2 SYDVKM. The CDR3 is CASSLEGGRTHEQYF. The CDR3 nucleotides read TGTGCCAGCAGTTTAGAGGGCGGGAGGACCCACGAGCAGTACTTC. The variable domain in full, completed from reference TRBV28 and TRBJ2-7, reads DVKVTQSSRYLVKRTGEKVFLECVQDMDHENMFWYRQDPGLGLRLIYFSYDVKMKEKGDIPEGYSVSREKKERFSLILESASTNQTSMYLCASSLEGGRTHEQYFGPGTRLTVT.

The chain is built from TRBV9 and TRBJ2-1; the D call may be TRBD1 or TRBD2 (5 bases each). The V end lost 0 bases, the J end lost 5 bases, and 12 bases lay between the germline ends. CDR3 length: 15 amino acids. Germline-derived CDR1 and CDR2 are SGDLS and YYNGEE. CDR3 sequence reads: CASSVGGTTDNEQFF. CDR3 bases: TGTGCCAGCAGCGTAGGAGGGACGACGGACAATGAGCAGTTCTTC.

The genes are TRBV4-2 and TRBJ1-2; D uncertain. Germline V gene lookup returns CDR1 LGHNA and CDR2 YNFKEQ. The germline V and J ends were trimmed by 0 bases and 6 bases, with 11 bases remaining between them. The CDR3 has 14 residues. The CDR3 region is CASSQERTGDGYTF. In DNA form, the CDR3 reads TGTGCCAGCAGCCAAGAAAGAACCGGGGATGGCTACACCTTC.

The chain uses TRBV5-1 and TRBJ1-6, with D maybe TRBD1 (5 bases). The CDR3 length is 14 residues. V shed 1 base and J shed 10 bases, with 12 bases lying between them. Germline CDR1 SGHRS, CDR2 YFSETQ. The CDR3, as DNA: TGCGCCAGCAGCTTGTCAGGGTGGGGGTCACCCCTCCACTTT. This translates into CASSLSGWGSPLHF.

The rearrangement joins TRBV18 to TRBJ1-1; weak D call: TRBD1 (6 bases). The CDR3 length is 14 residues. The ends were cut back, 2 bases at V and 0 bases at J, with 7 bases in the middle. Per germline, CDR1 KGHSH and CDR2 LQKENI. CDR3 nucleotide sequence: TGTGCCAGCTCACCAAGGACAGTGAACACTGAAGCTTTCTTT. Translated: CASSPRTVNTEAFF. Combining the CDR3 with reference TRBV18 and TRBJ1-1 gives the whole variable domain NAGVMQNPRHLVRRRGQEARLRCSPMKGHSHVYWYRQLPEEGLKFMVYLQKENIIDESGMPKERFSAEFPKEGPSILRIQQVVRGDSAAYFCASSPRTVNTEAFFGQGTRLTVV.

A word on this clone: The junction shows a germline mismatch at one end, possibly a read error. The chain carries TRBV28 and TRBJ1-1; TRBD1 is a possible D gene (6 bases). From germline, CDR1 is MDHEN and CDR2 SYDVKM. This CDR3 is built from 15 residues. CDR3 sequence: CASSLFQGMNTEAPF. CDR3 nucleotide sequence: TGTGCCAGCAGTTTATTTCAGGGGATGAACACTGAAGCCCCCTTT.

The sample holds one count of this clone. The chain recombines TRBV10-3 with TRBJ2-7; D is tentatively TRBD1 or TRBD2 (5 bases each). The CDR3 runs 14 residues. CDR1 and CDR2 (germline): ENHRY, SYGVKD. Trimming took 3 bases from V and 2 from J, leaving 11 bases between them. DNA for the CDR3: TGTGCCATCAGTGAAAGGCAGGGACCCTACGAGCAGTACTTC. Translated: CAISERQGPYEQYF.

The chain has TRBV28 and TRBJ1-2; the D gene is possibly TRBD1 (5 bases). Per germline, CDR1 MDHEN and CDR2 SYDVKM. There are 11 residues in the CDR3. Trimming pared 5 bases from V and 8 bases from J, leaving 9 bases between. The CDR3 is CASSGTRGYTF. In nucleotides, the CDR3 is TGTGCCAGCAGTGGGACCCGGGGCTACACCTTC.

CDR3 sequence reads: CASSLGDRGTGELFF. CDR3 bases: TGCGCCAGCAGCTTGGGGGACAGGGGTACCGGGGAGCTGTTTTTT. The chain carries TRBV5-1 and TRBJ2-2; 10 positions match TRBD1. The CDR3 has 15 residues. V was clipped by 0 bases and J by 5 bases; unmatched bases: 1. CDR1 SGHRS and CDR2 YFSETQ come from the germline V gene.

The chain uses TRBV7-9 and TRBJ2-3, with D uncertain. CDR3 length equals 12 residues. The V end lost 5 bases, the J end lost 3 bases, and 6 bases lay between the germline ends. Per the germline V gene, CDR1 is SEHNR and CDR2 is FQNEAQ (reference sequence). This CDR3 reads CASSPTTDTQYF. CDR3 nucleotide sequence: TGTGCCAGCAGCCCCACGACAGATACGCAGTATTTT.

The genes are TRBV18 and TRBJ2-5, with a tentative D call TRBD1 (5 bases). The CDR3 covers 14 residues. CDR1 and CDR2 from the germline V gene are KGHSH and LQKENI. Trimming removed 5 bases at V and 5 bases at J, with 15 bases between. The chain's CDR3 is CASSDAGRRETQYF. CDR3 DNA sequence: TGTGCCAGCTCAGATGCAGGGCGACGCGAGACCCAGTACTTC.

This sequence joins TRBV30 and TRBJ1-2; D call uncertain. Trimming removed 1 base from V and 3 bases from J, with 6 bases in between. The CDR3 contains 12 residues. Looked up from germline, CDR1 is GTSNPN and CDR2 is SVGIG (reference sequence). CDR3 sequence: CAWSAEDYGYTF. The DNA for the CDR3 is TGTGCCTGGAGTGCCGAAGACTATGGCTACACCTTC.

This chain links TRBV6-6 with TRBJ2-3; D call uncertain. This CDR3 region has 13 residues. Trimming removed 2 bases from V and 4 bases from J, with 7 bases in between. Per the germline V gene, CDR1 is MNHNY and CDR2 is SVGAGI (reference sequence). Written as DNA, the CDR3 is TGTGCCAGCAGTTACGGGTACTCAGATACGCAGTATTTT. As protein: CASSYGYSDTQYF.

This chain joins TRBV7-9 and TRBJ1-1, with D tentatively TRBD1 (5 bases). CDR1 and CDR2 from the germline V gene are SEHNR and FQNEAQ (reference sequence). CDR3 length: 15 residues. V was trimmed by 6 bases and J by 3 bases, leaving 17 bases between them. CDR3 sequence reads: CASSPLRGTHTEAFF. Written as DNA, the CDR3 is TGTGCCAGCAGTCCCCTTCGGGGGACGCACACTGAAGCTTTCTTT.